This TCR beta chain was recovered during a study of cytomegalovirus exposure and HLA in healthy donors. Overall study results and limits: Earlier findings revealed that most TCR beta V segments proved productive either about 90% or about 30% of the time. Later work showed greater clonal expansion in HLA-associated TCR beta chains than in equally common others. Certain indistinguishable V segments, among them TRBV6-2 and TRBV6-3, were excluded.

Donors sampled were nominally healthy, though unrecorded immune exposures were likely. The CDR3 totals 10 residues. Trimming removed 2 bases from V and 10 bases from J, with 4 bases in between. Germline assignment: CDR1 SGHRS and CDR2 YFSETQ. The primer mix had 60 Vbeta and 13 Jbeta primers. Generated by immunoSEQ multiplex PCR, the TCRdb table keeps only in-frame clones and is missing some. The sample records some 130,000 clones, around 80% being singletons. A word on this clone: Antigen unknown.

This sequence joins TRBV5-1 and TRBJ2-1; D unresolved. This receptor was identified in a female donor in good health and CMV-seronegative. The sample comprised PBMCs. The CDR3 DNA follows: TGCGCCAGCAGCTTACTCGAGCAGTTCTTC. Amino acids: CASSLLEQFF.